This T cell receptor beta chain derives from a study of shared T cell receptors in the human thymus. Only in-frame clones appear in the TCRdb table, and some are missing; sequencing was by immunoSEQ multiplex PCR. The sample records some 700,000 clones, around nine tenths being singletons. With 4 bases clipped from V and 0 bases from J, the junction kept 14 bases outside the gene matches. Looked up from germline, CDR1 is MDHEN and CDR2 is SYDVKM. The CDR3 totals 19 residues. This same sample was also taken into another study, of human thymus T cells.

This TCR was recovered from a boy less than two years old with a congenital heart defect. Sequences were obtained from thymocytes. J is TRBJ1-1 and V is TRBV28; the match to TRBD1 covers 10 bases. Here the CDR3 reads CASSSPRWGQGIMNTEAFF. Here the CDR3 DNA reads TGTGCCAGCAGTTCACCCCGATGGGGACAGGGGATTATGAACACTGAAGCTTTCTTT.